These 16 T cell receptor beta chains originate from one sample sequenced in a study of blood T cell repertoires in COVID-19. Generated by immunoSEQ multiplex PCR, the TCRdb table keeps only in-frame clones and is missing some. The sample has 400,000 to 450,000 clones, around 88% seen once. Sequenced: peripheral blood. The receptors here all came from a woman aged 50 to 65 with COVID-19, enrolled during active disease.

The rearrangement joins TRBV18 to TRBJ1-1, with 8 bases matching TRBD1. Germline V gene data show CDR1 as KGHSH and CDR2 as LQKENI. The CDR3 runs to 14 residues. Unmatched junction bases numbered 3, after V lost 5 bases and J lost 1 base. The CDR3 DNA reads as TGTGCCAGCTCATTGACAGGGGAGAACACTGAAGCTTTCTTT. Residues: CASSLTGENTEAFF.

This chain links TRBV19 with TRBJ2-4; a weak D match, TRBD2 (7 bases). With 5 bases removed from V and 6 bases from J, the gap between germline ends came to 17 bases. Per germline, CDR1 LNHDA and CDR2 SQIVND (reference sequence). The CDR3 consists of 15 residues. The CDR3 sequence is CASSPYEGGGNIQYF. The CDR3 DNA reads as TGTGCCAGTAGTCCCTATGAGGGGGGGGGAAACATTCAGTACTTC.

The rearrangement links TRBV11-2 to TRBJ2-3, with 7 bases that match TRBD1. V gave up 4 bases and J gave up 2 bases; unmatched junction bases: 12. Germline V lookup: CDR1 SGHAT, CDR2 FQNNGV. There are 17 residues in the CDR3. The CDR3 loop is CASSSPTGSLFTDTQYF. The CDR3 nucleotides are TGTGCCAGCAGCTCCCCGACAGGGTCCCTTTTCACAGATACGCAGTATTTT.

This rearrangement joins TRBV5-8 to TRBJ1-4; D is undetermined. Trimming cost V 0 bases and J 8 bases, with 14 bases left between them. In germline, CDR1 is SGHTS, CDR2 YDEGEE. The length of the CDR3 is 15 residues. The CDR3 bases are TGTGCCAGCAGCTTGGGGGCCCAGACGGCCGAAAAACTGTTTTTT. Its protein product is CASSLGAQTAEKLFF. Looking up the rest from reference TRBV5-8 and TRBJ1-4 gives the full variable domain: EAGVTQSPTHLIKTRGQQATLRCSPISGHTSVYWYQQALGLGLQFLLWYDEGEERNRGNFPPRFSGRQFPNYSSELNVNALELEDSALYLCASSLGAQTAEKLFFGSGTQLSVL.

Comment on this clone: Other DNA sequences in this specimen translate into the identical CDR3. This chain joins TRBV18 and TRBJ2-3, with 7 bases aligning to TRBD1. The CDR3 covers 14 residues. Trimming at V came to 3 bases and at J to 3 bases, leaving 3 bases not matched to a gene. The germline CDR1 and CDR2 sequences are KGHSH and LQKENI. CDR3: CASSPVQGTDTQYF. The DNA of the CDR3 is TGTGCCAGCTCACCGGTACAGGGGACAGATACGCAGTATTTT.

This rearrangement joins TRBV10-3 to TRBJ2-1; TRBD1 matches 8 bases. With 7 bases clipped from V and 8 bases from J, the junction kept 13 bases outside the gene matches. Per the germline V gene, CDR1 is ENHRY and CDR2 is SYGVKD. This CDR3 spans 15 amino acids. CDR3 in DNA: TGTGCCATCACCCCTTTTACAGGGGGGATCGATGAGCAGTTCTTC. Residues: CAITPFTGGIDEQFF.

V usage is TRBV28 and J usage is TRBJ1-5; unclear D gene. CDR1 and CDR2 from the germline V gene are MDHEN and SYDVKM. V shed 2 bases and J shed 1 base, with 12 bases lying between them. CDR3 length equals 16 residues. CDR3 loop: CASSLEAYSSNQPQHF. CDR3 bases: TGTGCCAGCAGTTTAGAGGCATATTCCAGCAATCAGCCCCAGCATTTT.

The rearrangement links TRBV6-5 to TRBJ1-3; TRBD1 might be the D (5 bases). This CDR3 spans 15 amino acids. V was pared by 0 bases and J by 4 bases, with 10 bases between. Germline lookup yields CDR1 MNHEY and CDR2 SVGAGI. CDR3 bases: TGTGCCAGCAGTTACTCGTCAGGGAAGGGAAACACCATATATTTT. This encodes CASSYSSGKGNTIYF.

The rearrangement uses TRBV7-8 and TRBJ1-6; D is undetermined. Germline V gives CDR1 SGHVS, CDR2 FQNEAQ. This CDR3 is 14 amino acids long. Between the trimmed V and J ends, which lost 2 bases and 6 bases, there was a span of 8 bases. Written as DNA, the CDR3 is TGTGCCAGCAGCTTACCCTTTCCTAATTCACCCCTCCACTTT. It is translated as CASSLPFPNSPLHF. Drawing the rest from reference TRBV7-8 and TRBJ1-6, the complete variable domain is GAGVSQSPRYKVAKRGQDVALRCDPISGHVSLFWYQQALGQGPEFLTYFQNEAQLDKSGLPSDRFFAERPEGSVSTLKIQRTQQEDSAVYLCASSLPFPNSPLHFGNGTRLTVT.

This CDR3 reads CATEGDRGRGAQHF. The CDR3 coding sequence is TGTGCCACCGAGGGGGACAGGGGAAGAGGTGCCCAGCATTTT. This sequence joins TRBV6-5 and TRBJ1-5; 10 positions match TRBD1. Germline V lookup: CDR1 MNHEY, CDR2 SVGAGI. This CDR3 comprises 14 residues. The junction had 14 bases not matched to a gene; V was cut back by 10 bases and J by 11 bases.

This rearrangement joins TRBV28 to TRBJ1-5; 9 bases agree with TRBD1. J gave up 0 bases and V 7 bases, and 13 bases lay outside the gene matches. In germline, CDR1 is MDHEN, CDR2 SYDVKM. The CDR3 extends over 18 amino acids. The CDR3 loop is CASTTPGQGLYSNQPQHF. CDR3 nucleotide sequence: TGTGCCAGCACTACACCGGGACAGGGATTATATAGCAATCAGCCCCAGCATTTT.

The chain employs TRBV5-1 and TRBJ2-7, with D possibly being TRBD1 (6 bases). The germline V gene has CDR1 SGHRS and CDR2 YFSETQ. Trimming removed 5 bases at V and 5 bases at J, with 23 bases between. This CDR3 is built from 16 residues. The CDR3 loop is CASSPTSGTRGHEQYF. The CDR3 DNA is TGCGCCAGCAGTCCCACTTCCGGGACACGGGGTCACGAGCAGTACTTC.

The gene calls are TRBV24-1 and TRBJ2-2; D perhaps matches TRBD1 (5 bases). Germline V lookup: CDR1 KGHDR, CDR2 SFDVKD. The CDR3 is 14 amino acids. V was shortened by 0 bases and J by 6 bases, with 7 bases between the two germline ends. CDR3 bases: TGTGCCACCAGTGATTTGGCAGGGTCCGGGGAGCTGTTTTTT. It specifies CATSDLAGSGELFF.

The sample holds one count of this clone. This chain joins TRBV19 and TRBJ1-1, with 8 bases matching TRBD1. This CDR3 comprises 15 residues. Germline CDR1 reads LNHDA; CDR2 reads SQIVND (reference sequence). The trim removed 4 bases at V and 0 bases at J, leaving 4 bases unmatched. The CDR3 sequence is CASSRDRRMNTEAFF. The CDR3 bases are TGTGCCAGTAGTAGGGACAGGAGGATGAACACTGAAGCTTTCTTT.

The chain combines TRBV10-2 with TRBJ1-4, with D possibly matching TRBD1 (5 bases). This CDR3 spans 17 amino acids. CDR1 and CDR2 (germline): WSHSY, SAAADI. V was shortened by 0 bases and J by 1 base, with 12 bases between the two germline ends. CDR3 nucleotide sequence: TGCGCCAGCAGTGAGTCGGGGCAGGGAGGAACTAATGAAAAACTGTTTTTT. Protein product: CASSESGQGGTNEKLFF.

The chain joins TRBV21-1 to TRBJ1-5; TRBD1, as called in the table, went unchecked against the DNA. TRBV21-1 is recorded as a pseudogene. CDR3 length equals 17 residues. The CDR3, as DNA: TGTGCCAAAGTCCGGGACAGGGTCACTGGGGTAAGTCAGCCCCAGCATTTT. Translating it yields CAKVRDRVTGVSQPQHF.